The entry below describes one T cell receptor beta chain. The protocol was immunoSEQ multiplex PCR, while the TCRdb copy is restricted to in-frame clones and leaves out a portion. The sample holds about 40,000 clones, roughly nine tenths seen once. This specimen belongs to a study of T cell changes during pregnancy in multiple sclerosis. The CDR3 extends over 16 amino acids. Germline V gives CDR1 LNHDA, CDR2 SQIVND (reference sequence). V was pared by 0 bases and J by 0 bases, with 9 bases between. The V and J genes are TRBV19 and TRBJ1-3; D call uncertain. The input for sequencing was CD8+ T cells from peripheral blood mononuclear cells, taken before pregnancy. This clonotype was sampled from a female donor with multiple sclerosis, enrolled in a pregnancy study. CDR3 bases: TGTGCCAGTAGTATAGATGTCGCGAACTCTGGAAACACCATATATTTT. It is translated as CASSIDVANSGNTIYF.